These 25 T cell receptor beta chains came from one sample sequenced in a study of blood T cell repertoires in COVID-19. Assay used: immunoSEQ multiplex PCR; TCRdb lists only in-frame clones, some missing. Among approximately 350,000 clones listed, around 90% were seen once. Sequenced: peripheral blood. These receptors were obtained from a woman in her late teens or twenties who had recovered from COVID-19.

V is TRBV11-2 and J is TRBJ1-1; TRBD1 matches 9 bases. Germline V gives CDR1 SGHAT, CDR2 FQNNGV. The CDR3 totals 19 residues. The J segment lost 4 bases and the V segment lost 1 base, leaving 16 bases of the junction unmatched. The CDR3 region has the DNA TGTGCCAGCAGCTTAGCGTTCCCCCACAGGGGGCGCCGAGGCACTGAAGCTTTCTTT. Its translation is CASSLAFPHRGRRGTEAFF.

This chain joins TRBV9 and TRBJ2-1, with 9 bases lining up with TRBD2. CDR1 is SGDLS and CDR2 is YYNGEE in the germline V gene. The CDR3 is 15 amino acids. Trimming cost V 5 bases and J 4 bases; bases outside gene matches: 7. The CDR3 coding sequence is TGTGCCAGCAGTCATCCGACTAGCGGATACAATGAGCAGTTCTTC. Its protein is CASSHPTSGYNEQFF.

CDR3 sequence: CATSRDRGAAQPQHF. CDR3 DNA sequence: TGTGCCACCAGCAGAGATCGTGGAGCGGCTCAGCCCCAGCATTTT. V usage is TRBV15 and J usage is TRBJ1-5; D is unresolved. From germline, CDR1 is LNHNV and CDR2 YYDKDF (reference sequence). The CDR3 is 15 amino acids. Trimming shortened V by 0 bases and J by 6 bases, and 12 bases separated the two germline ends.

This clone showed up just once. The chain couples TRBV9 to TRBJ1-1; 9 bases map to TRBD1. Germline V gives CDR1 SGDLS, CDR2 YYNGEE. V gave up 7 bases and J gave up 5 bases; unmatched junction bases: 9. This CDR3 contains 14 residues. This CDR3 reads CASSTGGFRTEAFF. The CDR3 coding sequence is TGTGCCAGCTCAACAGGGGGCTTTCGGACTGAAGCTTTCTTT.

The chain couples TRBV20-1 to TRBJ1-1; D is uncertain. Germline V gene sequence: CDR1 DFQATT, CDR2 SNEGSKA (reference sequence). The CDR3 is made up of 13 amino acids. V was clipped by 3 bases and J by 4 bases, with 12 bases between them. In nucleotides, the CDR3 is TGCAGTGCTAGTTTGGCCTGGGCCACTGAAGCTTTCTTT. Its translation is CSASLAWATEAFF.

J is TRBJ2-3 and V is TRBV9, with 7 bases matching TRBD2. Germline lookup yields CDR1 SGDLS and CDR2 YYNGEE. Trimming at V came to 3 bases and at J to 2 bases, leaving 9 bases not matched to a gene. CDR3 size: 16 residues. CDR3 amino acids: CASSAGVGLSTDTQYF. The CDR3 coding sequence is TGTGCCAGCAGCGCGGGGGTGGGACTATCCACAGATACGCAGTATTTT.

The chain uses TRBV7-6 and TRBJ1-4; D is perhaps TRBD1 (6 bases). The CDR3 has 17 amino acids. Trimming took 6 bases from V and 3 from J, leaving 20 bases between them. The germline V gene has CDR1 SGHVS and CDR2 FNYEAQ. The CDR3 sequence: CASSQVPRGAANEKLFF. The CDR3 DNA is TGTGCCAGCAGTCAAGTCCCCAGGGGAGCGGCTAATGAAAAACTGTTTTTT. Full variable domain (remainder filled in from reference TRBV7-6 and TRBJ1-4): GAGVSQSPRYKVTKRGQDVALRCDPISGHVSLYWYRQALGQGPEFLTYFNYEAQQDKSGLPNDRFSAERPEGSISTLTIQRTEQRDSAMYRCASSQVPRGAANEKLFFGSGTQLSVL.

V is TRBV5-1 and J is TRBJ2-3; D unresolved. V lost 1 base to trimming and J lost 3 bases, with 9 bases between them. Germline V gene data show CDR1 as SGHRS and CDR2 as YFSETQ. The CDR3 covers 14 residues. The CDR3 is CASSLSPGTDTQYF. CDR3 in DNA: TGCGCCAGCAGCTTGTCCCCGGGTACAGATACGCAGTATTTT. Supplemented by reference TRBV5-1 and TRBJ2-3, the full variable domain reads KAGVTQTPRYLIKTRGQQVTLSCSPISGHRSVSWYQQTPGQGLQFLFEYFSETQRNKGNFPGRFSGRQFSNSRSEMNVSTLELGDSALYLCASSLSPGTDTQYFGPGTRLTVL.

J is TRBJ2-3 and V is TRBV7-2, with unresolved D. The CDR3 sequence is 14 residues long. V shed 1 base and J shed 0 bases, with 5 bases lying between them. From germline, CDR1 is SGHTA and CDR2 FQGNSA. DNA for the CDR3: TGTGCCAGCAGCTTAGTCCAGAGCACAGATACGCAGTATTTT. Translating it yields CASSLVQSTDTQYF.

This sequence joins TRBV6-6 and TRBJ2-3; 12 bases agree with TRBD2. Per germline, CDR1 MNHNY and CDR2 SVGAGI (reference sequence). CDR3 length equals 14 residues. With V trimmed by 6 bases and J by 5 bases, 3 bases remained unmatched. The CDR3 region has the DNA TGTGCCAGCAGACTAGCGGGAGGTTTAGATACGCAGTATTTT. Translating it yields CASRLAGGLDTQYF.

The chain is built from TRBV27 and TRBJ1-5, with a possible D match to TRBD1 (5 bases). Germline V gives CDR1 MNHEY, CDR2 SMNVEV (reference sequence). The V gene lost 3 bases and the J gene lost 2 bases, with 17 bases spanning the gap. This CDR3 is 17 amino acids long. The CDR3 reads CASSLFWGLRGNQPQHF. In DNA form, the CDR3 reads TGTGCCAGCAGTTTGTTTTGGGGACTCAGAGGCAATCAGCCCCAGCATTTT.

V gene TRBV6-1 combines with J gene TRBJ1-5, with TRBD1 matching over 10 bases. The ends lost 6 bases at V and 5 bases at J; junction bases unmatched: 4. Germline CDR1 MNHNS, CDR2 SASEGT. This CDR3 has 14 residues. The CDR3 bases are TGTGCCAGCAGCTCCGGACAGGGGGATCAGCCCCAGCATTTT. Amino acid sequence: CASSSGQGDQPQHF.

CDR3 nucleotide sequence: TGTGCCAGCAAGAGGGATCAAGAGACCCAGTACTTC. The encoded protein is CASKRDQETQYF. The V call is TRBV12-3 or TRBV12-4, the J call TRBJ2-5; tentative D call: TRBD2 (5 bases). V was clipped by 7 bases and J by 2 bases, with 8 bases between them. The CDR3 sequence is 12 residues long.

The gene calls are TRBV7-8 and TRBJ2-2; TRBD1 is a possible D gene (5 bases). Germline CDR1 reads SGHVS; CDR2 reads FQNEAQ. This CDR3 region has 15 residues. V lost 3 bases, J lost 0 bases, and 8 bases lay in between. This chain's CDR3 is CASSFPGTNTGELFF. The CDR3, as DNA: TGTGCCAGCAGCTTCCCAGGGACGAACACCGGGGAGCTGTTTTTT.

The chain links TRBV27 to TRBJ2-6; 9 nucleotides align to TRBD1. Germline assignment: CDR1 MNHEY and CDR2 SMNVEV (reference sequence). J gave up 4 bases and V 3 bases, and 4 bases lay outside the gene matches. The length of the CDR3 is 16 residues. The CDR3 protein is CASSFYRGPGANVLTF. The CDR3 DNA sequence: TGTGCCAGCAGTTTTTACAGGGGGCCCGGGGCCAACGTCCTGACTTTC. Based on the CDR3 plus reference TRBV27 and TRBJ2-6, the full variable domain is EAQVTQNPRYLITVTGKKLTVTCSQNMNHEYMSWYRQDPGLGLRQIYYSMNVEVTDKGDVPEGYKVSRKEKRNFPLILESPSPNQTSLYFCASSFYRGPGANVLTFGAGSRLTVL.

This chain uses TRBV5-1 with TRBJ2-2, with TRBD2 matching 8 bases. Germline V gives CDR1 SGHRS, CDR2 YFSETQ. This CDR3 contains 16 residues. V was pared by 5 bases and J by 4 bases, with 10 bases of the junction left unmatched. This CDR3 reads CASRRPGLEVTGELFF. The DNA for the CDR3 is TGCGCCAGCAGACGTCCGGGACTAGAAGTCACCGGGGAGCTGTTTTTT.

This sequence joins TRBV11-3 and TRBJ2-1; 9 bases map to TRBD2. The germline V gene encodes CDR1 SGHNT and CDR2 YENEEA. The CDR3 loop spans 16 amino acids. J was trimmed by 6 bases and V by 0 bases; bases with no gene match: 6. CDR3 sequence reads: CASSLDIAGVRNEQFF. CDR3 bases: TGTGCCAGCAGCTTAGATATAGCGGGAGTACGCAATGAGCAGTTCTTC.

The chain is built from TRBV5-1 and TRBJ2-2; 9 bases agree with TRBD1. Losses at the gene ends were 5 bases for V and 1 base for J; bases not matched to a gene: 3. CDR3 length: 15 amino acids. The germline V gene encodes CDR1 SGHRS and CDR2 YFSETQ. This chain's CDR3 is CASSYRGLNTGELFF. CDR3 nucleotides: TGCGCCAGCAGTTACAGGGGGCTGAACACCGGGGAGCTGTTTTTT. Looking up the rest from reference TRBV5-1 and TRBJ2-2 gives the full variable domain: KAGVTQTPRYLIKTRGQQVTLSCSPISGHRSVSWYQQTPGQGLQFLFEYFSETQRNKGNFPGRFSGRQFSNSRSEMNVSTLELGDSALYLCASSYRGLNTGELFFGEGSRLTVL.

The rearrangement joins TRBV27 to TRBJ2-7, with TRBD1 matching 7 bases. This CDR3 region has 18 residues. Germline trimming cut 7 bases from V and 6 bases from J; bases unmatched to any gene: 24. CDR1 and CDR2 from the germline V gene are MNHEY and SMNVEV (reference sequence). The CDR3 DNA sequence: TGTGCCAGCAAGTTGTCTCGAAACTACCCGACAGGGTTTGGCGAGCAGTACGTC. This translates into CASKLSRNYPTGFGEQYV.

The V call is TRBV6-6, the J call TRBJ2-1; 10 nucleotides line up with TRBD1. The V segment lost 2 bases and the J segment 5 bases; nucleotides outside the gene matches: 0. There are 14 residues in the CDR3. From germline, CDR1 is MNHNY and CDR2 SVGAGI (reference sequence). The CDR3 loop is CASSYGQGDNEQFF. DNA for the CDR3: TGTGCCAGCAGTTACGGACAGGGGGACAATGAGCAGTTCTTC.

This CDR3 is CASSLAGRVLYNEQFF. CDR3 nucleotide sequence: TGTGCCAGCAGCTTGGCGGGAAGGGTACTCTACAATGAGCAGTTCTTC. The chain has TRBV5-6 and TRBJ2-1; TRBD2 might be the D (5 bases). This CDR3 contains 16 residues. Trimming removed 0 bases at V and 3 bases at J, with 13 bases between. Germline V gene sequence: CDR1 SGHDT, CDR2 YYEEEE.

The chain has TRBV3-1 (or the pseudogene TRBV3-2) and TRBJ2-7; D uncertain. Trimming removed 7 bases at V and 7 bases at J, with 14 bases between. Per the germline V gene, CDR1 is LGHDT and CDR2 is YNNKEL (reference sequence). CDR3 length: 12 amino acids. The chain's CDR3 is CASNRAGREQYV. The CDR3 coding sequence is TGTGCCAGCAACCGTGCAGGTCGTGAGCAGTACGTC.

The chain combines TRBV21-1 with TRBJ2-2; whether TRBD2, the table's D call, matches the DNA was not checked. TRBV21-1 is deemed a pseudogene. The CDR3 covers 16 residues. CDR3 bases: TGTGCCAGCAGCAAAAATTTATTGAGTGATACCGGGGAGCTGTTTTTT. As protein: CASSKNLLSDTGELFF.

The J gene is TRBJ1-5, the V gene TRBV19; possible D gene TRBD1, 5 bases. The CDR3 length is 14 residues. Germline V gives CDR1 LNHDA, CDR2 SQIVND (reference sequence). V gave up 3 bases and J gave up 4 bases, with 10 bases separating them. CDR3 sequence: CASSIRRGNQPQHF. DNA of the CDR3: TGTGCCAGTAGTATTAGGAGGGGAAATCAGCCCCAGCATTTT.

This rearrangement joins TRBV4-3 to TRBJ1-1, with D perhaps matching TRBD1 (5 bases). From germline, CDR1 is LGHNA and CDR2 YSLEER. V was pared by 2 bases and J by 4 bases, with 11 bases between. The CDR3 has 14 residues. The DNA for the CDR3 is TGCGCCAGCAGCCAACAGGAGGGGATCACTGAAGCTTTCTTT. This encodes CASSQQEGITEAFF.